This T cell receptor (beta chain) came from a study of T cell responses to AZD1222 COVID-19 vaccine. Findings of the study overall: Most donors were white British and more were female, and clonal diversity was possibly underestimated.

About this clone: Its specificity is not known.

Germline V gene lookup returns CDR1 SGHVS and CDR2 FQNEAQ. V dropped 6 bases and J dropped 6 bases, with 5 bases sitting between them. CDR3 length equals 11 residues. Repertoires were generated with immunoSEQ multiplex PCR, while TCRdb's copy carries only in-frame clones and drops some. The sample carries some 120,000 clones, over 75% recorded once. This material consisted of peripheral blood, taken on day 0 of AZD1222 vaccination. The TCR sequence derives from an adult in good health. This chain uses TRBV7-8 with TRBJ2-2; D not resolved. The CDR3 region is CASSPAGELFF. The DNA of the CDR3 is TGTGCCAGCAGTCCCGCCGGGGAGCTGTTTTTT.